The clone carrying this TCR beta chain was counted a single time. With a much larger clone just one base away, this may be a read error. What was amplified from RNA transcripts were TCR beta CDR3 regions. Researchers ran a first-round RT-PCR on the TCR CDR3 using the HTBI primer set. TCRdb recomputed calls from the multiplex PCR reads with MiXCR, one row per CDR3 protein. The table shows roughly 630,000 distinct CDR3 sequences, with around 16% occurring only once. Graves' hyperthyroidism was deemed stable given no ophthalmopathy progression within 18 months. These data come from a study of T cells in Graves' hyperthyroidism and ophthalmopathy. The CDR3 length is 17 residues. Germline lookup yields CDR1 MNHNS and CDR2 SASEGT. Losses at the gene ends were 2 bases for V and 2 bases for J; bases not matched to a gene: 6.

The chain carries TRBV6-1 and TRBJ2-3, with 11 positions matching TRBD2. This TCR came from a woman aged 30 to 39 with Graves' hyperthyroidism. The sample comprised blood. In DNA, the CDR3 is TGTGCCAGCAGTGAATCTGTAGCGGGAGGGCCCACAGATACGCAGTATTTT. Translation: CASSESVAGGPTDTQYF.